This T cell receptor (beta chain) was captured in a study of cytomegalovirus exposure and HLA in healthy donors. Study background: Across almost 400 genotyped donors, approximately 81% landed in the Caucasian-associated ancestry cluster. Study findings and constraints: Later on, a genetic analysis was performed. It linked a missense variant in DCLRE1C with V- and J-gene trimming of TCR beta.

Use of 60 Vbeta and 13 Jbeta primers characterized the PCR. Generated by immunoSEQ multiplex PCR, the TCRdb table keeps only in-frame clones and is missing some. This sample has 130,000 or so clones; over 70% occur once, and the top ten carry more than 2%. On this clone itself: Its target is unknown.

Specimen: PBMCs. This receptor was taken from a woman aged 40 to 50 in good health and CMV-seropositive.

CDR3 protein: CASSSTSGTGELFF. The CDR3 coding sequence is TGTGCCAGCAGCTCCACGAGCGGCACCGGGGAGCTGTTTTTT. The gene calls are TRBV7-2 and TRBJ2-2; D might be TRBD2 (5 bases). The CDR3 covers 14 residues. Trimming pared 4 bases from V and 4 bases from J, leaving 10 bases between. CDR1 SGHTA and CDR2 FQGNSA come from the germline V gene.